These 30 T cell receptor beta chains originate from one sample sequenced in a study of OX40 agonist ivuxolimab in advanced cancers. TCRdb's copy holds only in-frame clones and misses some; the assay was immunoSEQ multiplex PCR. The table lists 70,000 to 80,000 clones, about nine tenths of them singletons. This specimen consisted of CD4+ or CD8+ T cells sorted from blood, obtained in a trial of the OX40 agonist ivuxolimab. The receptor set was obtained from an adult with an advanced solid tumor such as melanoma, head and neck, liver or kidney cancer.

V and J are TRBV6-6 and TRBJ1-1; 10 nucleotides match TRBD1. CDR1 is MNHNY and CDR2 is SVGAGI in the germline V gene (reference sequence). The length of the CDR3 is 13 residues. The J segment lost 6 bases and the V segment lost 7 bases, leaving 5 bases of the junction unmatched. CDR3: CASNRDRGSEAFF. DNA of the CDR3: TGTGCCAGCAACCGGGACAGGGGATCTGAAGCTTTCTTT.

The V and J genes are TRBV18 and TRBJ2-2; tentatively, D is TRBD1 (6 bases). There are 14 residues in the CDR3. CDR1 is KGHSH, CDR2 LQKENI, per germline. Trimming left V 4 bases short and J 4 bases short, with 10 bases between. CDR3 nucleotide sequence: TGTGCCAGCTCACTCGGACAGTCCACCGGGGAGCTGTTTTTT. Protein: CASSLGQSTGELFF.

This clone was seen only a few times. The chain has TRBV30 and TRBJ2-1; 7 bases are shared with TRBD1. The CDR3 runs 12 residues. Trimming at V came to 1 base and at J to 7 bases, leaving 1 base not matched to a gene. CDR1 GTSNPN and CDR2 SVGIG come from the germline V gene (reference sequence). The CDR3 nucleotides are TGTGCCTGGAGTGCACAGGGGAATGAGCAGTTCTTC. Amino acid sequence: CAWSAQGNEQFF.

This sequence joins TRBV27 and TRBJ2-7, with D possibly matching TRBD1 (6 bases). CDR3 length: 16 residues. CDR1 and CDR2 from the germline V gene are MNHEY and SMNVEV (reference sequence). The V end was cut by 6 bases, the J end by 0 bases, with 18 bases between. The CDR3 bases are TGTGCCAGCAGCCCCCATTGGGACATCCTCTCCTACGAGCAGTACTTC. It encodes CASSPHWDILSYEQYF.

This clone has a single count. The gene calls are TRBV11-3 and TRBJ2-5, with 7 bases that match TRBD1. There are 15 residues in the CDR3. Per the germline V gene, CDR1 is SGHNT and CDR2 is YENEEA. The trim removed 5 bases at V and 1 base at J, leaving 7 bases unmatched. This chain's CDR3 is CASSPRTGSQETQYF. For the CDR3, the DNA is TGTGCCAGCAGCCCAAGGACAGGCTCCCAAGAGACCCAGTACTTC.

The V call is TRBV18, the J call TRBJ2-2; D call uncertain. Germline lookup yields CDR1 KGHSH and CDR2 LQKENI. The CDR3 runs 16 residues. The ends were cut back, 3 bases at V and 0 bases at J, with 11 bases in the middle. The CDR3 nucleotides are TGTGCCAGCTCACCTCACCCCCCCGCGAACACCGGGGAGCTGTTTTTT. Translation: CASSPHPPANTGELFF.

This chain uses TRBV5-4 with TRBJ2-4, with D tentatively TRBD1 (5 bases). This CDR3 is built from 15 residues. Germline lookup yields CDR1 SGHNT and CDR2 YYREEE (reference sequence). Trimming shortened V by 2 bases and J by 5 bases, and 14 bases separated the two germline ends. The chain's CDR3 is CASSLWWGTENIQYF. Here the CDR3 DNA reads TGTGCCAGCAGCTTATGGTGGGGCACTGAAAACATTCAGTACTTC.

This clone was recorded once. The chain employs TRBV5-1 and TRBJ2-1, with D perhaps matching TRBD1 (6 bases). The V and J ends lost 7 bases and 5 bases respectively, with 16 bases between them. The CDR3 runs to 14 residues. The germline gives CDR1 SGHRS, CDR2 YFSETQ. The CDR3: CASAEQGSHNEQFF. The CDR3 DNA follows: TGCGCCAGCGCCGAACAGGGATCCCACAATGAGCAGTTCTTC.

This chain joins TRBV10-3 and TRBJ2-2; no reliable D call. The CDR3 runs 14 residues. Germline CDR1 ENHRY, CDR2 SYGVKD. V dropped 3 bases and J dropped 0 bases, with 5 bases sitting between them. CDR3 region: CAISDRANTGELFF. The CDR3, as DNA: TGTGCCATCAGTGATCGTGCGAACACCGGGGAGCTGTTTTTT.

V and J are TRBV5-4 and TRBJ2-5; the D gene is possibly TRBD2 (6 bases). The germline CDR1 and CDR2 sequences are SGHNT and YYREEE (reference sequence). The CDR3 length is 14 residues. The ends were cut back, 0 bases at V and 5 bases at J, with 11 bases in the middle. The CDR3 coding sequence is TGTGCCAGCAGCTTGGCGGGAGTAGGGGAGACCCAGTACTTC. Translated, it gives CASSLAGVGETQYF. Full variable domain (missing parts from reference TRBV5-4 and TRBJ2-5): ETGVTQSPTHLIKTRGQQVTLRCSSQSGHNTVSWYQQALGQGPQFIFQYYREEENGRGNFPPRFSGLQFPNYSSELNVNALELDDSALYLCASSLAGVGETQYFGPGTRLLVL.

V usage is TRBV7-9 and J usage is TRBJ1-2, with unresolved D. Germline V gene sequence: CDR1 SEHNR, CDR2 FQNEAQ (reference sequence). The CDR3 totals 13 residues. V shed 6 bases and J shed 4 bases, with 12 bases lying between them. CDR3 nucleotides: TGTGCCAGCAGTTCAGATACGGTCTATGGCTACACCTTC. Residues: CASSSDTVYGYTF.

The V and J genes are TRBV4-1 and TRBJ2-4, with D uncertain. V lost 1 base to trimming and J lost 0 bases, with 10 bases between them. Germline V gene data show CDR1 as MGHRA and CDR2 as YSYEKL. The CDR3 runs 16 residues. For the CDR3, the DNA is TGCGCCAGCAGCCAAGTGAACCGCCTAGCCAAAAACATTCAGTACTTC. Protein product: CASSQVNRLAKNIQYF.

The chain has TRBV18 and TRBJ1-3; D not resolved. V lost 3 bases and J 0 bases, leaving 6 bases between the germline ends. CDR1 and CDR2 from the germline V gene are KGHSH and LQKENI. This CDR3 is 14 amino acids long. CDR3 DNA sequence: TGTGCCAGCTCACCGGGGAGCTCTGGAAACACCATATATTTT. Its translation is CASSPGSSGNTIYF.

The CDR3 DNA is TGTGCCAGCAGTCCGTATGGGGGCCGCGATGAGCAGTTCTTC. It translates to CASSPYGGRDEQFF. The V and J genes are TRBV6-1 and TRBJ2-1, with D possibly matching TRBD1 (6 bases). The V end was cut by 5 bases, the J end by 8 bases, with 16 bases between. CDR3 size: 14 residues. Germline V CDR1 and CDR2: MNHNS, SASEGT.

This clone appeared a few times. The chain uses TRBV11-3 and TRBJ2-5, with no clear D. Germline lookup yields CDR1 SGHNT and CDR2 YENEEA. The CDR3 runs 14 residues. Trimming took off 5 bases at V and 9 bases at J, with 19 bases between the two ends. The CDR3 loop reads CASSPASRQDPQYF. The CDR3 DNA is TGTGCCAGCAGCCCAGCTTCGCGTCAAGATCCCCAGTACTTC.

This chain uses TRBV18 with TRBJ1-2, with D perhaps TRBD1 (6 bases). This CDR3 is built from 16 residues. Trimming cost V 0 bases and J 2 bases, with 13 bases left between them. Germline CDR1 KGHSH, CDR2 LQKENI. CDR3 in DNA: TGTGCCAGCTCACCACCCCGTGGGGGCGCGAACTATGGCTACACCTTC. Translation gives CASSPPRGGANYGYTF. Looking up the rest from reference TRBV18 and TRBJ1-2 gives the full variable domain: NAGVMQNPRHLVRRRGQEARLRCSPMKGHSHVYWYRQLPEEGLKFMVYLQKENIIDESGMPKERFSAEFPKEGPSILRIQQVVRGDSAAYFCASSPPRGGANYGYTFGSGTRLTVV.

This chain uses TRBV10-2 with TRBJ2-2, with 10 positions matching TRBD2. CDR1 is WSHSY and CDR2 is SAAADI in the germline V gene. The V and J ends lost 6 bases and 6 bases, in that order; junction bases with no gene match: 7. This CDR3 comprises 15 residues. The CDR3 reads CASRYLAGAPGELFF. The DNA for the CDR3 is TGCGCCAGCAGATATCTAGCGGGAGCCCCCGGGGAGCTGTTTTTT.

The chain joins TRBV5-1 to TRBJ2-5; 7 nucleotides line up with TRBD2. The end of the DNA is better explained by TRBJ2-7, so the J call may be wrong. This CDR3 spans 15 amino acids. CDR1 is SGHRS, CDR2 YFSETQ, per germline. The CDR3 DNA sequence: TGCGCCAGCAGCTTGGTCGGGGGGATGCGTAACGAGCAGTACTTC. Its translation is CASSLVGGMRNEQYF.

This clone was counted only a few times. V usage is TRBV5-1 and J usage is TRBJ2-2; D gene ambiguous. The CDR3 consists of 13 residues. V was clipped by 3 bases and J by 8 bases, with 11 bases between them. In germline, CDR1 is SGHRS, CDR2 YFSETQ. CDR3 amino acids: CASSYNGEGELFF. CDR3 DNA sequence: TGCGCCAGCAGCTATAACGGAGAGGGGGAGCTGTTTTTT. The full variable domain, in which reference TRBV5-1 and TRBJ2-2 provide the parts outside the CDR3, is KAGVTQTPRYLIKTRGQQVTLSCSPISGHRSVSWYQQTPGQGLQFLFEYFSETQRNKGNFPGRFSGRQFSNSRSEMNVSTLELGDSALYLCASSYNGEGELFFGEGSRLTVL.

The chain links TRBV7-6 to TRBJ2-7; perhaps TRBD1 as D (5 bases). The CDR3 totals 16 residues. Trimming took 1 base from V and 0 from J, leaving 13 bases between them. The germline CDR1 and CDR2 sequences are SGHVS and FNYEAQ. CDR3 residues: CASSLGAGSLSYEQYF. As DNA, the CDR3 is TGTGCCAGCAGCTTAGGCGCAGGGTCCCTCTCCTACGAGCAGTACTTC.

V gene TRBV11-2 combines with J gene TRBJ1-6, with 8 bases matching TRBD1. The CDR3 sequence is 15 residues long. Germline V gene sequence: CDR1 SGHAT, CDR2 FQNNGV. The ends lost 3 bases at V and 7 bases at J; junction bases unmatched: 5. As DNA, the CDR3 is TGTGCCAGCAGCTTCCAGGGGGCGCAGAATTCACCCCTCCACTTT. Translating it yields CASSFQGAQNSPLHF.

CDR3 amino acids: CAWSVASSYNSPLHF. The CDR3 region has the DNA TGTGCCTGGAGTGTAGCGAGCTCCTATAATTCACCCCTCCACTTT. This chain uses TRBV30 with TRBJ1-6; no clear D gene. Germline V gene sequence: CDR1 GTSNPN, CDR2 SVGIG (reference sequence). Trimming removed 0 bases at V and 0 bases at J, with 6 bases between. The length of the CDR3 is 15 residues.

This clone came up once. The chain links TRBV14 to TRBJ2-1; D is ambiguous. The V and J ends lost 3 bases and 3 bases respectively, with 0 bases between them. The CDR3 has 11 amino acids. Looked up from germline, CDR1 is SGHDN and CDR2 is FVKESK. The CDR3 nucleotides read TGTGCCAGCAGCCACTACAATGAGCAGTTCTTC. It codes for CASSHYNEQFF.

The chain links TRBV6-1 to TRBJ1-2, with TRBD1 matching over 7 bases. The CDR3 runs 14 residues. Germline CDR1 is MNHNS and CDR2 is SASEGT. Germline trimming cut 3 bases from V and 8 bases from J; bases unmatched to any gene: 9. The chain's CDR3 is CASSDDRAVRGYTF. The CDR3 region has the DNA TGTGCCAGCAGTGATGACAGGGCGGTACGGGGCTACACCTTC.

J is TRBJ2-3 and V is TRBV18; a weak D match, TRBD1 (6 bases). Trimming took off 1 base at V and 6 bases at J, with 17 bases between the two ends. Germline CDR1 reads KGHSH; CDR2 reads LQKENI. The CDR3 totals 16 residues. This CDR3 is CASSPLVGTKLDTQYF. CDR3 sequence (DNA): TGTGCCAGCTCACCACTCGTCGGGACAAAACTCGATACGCAGTATTTT. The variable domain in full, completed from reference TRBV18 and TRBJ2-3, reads NAGVMQNPRHLVRRRGQEARLRCSPMKGHSHVYWYRQLPEEGLKFMVYLQKENIIDESGMPKERFSAEFPKEGPSILRIQQVVRGDSAAYFCASSPLVGTKLDTQYFGPGTRLTVL.

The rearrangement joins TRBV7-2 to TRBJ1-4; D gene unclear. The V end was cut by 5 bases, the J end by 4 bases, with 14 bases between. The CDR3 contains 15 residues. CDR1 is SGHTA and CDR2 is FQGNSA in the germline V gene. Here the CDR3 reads CASSPFQDLNEKLFF. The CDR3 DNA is TGTGCCAGCAGCCCCTTCCAGGACCTTAATGAAAAACTGTTTTTT.

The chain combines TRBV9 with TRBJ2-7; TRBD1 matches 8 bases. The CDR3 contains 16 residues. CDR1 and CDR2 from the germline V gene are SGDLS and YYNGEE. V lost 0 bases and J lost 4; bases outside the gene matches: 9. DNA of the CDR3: TGTGCCAGCAGCGTAGGGAGCAGGGGGCAATCATACGAGCAGTACTTC. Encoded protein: CASSVGSRGQSYEQYF.

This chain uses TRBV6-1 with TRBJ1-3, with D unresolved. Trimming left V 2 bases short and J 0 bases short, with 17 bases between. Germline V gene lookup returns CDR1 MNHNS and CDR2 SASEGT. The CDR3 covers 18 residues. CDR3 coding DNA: TGTGCCAGCAGTGAAACGAGCGTCGGATTTATCTCTGGAAACACCATATATTTT. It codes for CASSETSVGFISGNTIYF.

CDR3 coding DNA: TGTGCCTGGAGCCCGACAGGGTTACGGACAGATACGCAGTATTTT. Translating it yields CAWSPTGLRTDTQYF. The chain recombines TRBV30 with TRBJ2-3; 7 nucleotides match TRBD1. Germline CDR1 and CDR2: GTSNPN and SVGIG (reference sequence). The CDR3 extends over 15 amino acids. Trimming took 3 bases from V and 3 from J; bases not matched to a gene: 9.

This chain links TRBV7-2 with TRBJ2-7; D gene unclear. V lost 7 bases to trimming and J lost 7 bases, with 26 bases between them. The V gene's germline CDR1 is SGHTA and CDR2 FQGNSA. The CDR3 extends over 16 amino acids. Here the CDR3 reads CASTLGPAAPAYEQYF. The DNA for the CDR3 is TGTGCCAGCACCCTAGGGCCGGCGGCACCGGCGTATGAGCAGTACTTC.